This T cell receptor beta chain was found in a study of CD8+CD57+ T cells in acquired aplastic anemia. Looking at the study overall: Sorted CD4+ and CD8+ cells yielded 3.2 ug of DNA on average.

Flow cytometry had shown expanded CD8+CD57+ cells in the patients chosen for sequencing. Untreated patients provided the blood samples, with no therapy given before sampling. This CDR3 has 16 residues. After removal of 1 base from V and 1 base from J, the junction contained 4 bases not matched to a gene. Study-wide results and limits: Controls did not differ significantly from patients in CD8+ Simpson's diversity. Comparison of patients with controls identified some 29 shared CD8+ CDR3 sequences.

In regard to this clonotype: The antigen is unknown. A read error may be the cause here, since a much bigger clone is one base away.

The template used for profiling TCR beta VDJ and CDR3 was genomic DNA. Via MiXCR, TCRdb re-called the reads, giving one row per CDR3 protein. The sample has some 160,000 distinct CDR3 sequences; around 48% are singletons. The genes are TRBV12-3 or TRBV12-4 and TRBJ1-2; TRBD1 aligns across 9 bases. The sequencing input was sorted CD4+, CD8+, or CD8+CD57+ T cells (not recorded which) from PBMCs. The sequence derives from a human donor with aplastic anemia. The CDR3 reads CASSLGGGQGNYGYTF. The CDR3 DNA follows: TGTGCCAGCAGTTTAGGGGGGGGACAGGGTAACTATGGCTACACCTTC.